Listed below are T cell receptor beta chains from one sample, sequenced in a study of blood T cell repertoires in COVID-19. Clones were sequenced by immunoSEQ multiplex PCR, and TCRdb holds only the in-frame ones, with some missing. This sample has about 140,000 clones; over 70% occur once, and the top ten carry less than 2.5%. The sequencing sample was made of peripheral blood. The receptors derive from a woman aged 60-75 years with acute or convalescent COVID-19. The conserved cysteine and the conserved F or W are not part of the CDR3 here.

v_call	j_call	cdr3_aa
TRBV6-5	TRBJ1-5	ASSSRTGPGNQPQH
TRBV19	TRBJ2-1	ASKLGTSGYNEQF
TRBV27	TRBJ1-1	ASSTTSGRADTEAF
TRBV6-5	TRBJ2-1	ASSYSDLAEGEQF
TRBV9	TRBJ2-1	ASSVTAGPSSYNEQF
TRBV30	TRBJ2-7	AWSVGFDEQY
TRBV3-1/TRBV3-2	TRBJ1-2	ASSQTGSYGYT
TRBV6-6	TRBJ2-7	ASCYSELTEQY
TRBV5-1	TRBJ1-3	ASSGTGGRSGNTIY
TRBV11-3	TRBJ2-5	ASSRRASGKQETQY
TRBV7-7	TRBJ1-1	AISPQVANTEAF
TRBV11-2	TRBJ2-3	ASSLPKDSFTDTQY
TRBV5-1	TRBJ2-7	ASSLDRFLYEQY
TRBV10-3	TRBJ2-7	AISESRQTYEQY
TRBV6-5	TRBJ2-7	ALGGGGPYEQY
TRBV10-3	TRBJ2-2	AISESQGLAGAGELF
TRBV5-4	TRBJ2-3	ASSLDRGAVDTQY
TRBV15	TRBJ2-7	ATSRDRRLAGGGYEQY
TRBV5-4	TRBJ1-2	ASSVPRGLDGYT
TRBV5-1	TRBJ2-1	ASSTGQGGEQF
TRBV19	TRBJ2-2	ATRLAATTGELF
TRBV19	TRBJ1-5	ASSTTWDSVGPQH
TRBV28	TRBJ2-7	ASSLTSGTTYEQY
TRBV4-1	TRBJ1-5	ASSQDRQVLDQPQH
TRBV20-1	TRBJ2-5	SASEAGGIQETQY
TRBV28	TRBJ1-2	ATRGPANYGYT
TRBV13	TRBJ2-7	ASSLGSREQY
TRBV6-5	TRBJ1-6	ASSYDSNSPLH
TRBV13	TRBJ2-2	ASSPTGTSATGELF
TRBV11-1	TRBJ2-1	ASSSARGSGYNEQF
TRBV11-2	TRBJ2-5	ASSFSGFSQETQY
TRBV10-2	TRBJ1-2	ASSEDRRGYT
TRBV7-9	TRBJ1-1	ASSDYRGSTEAF
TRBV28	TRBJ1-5	ASSLGQFNQPQH
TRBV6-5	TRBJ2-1	ASSYTGGRFHEQF
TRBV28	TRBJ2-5	AGSQGVFGETQY
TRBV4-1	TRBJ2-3	ASSPLEDYTDTQY
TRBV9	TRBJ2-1	ASSVGSSALNEQF
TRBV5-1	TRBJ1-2	ASSLEGRGDYGYT
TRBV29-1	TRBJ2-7	SVDLTGQNEQY
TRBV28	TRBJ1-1	ASSFIGGSVEAF
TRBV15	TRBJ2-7	ATSRAGPYEQY
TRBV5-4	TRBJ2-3	ASSFSGGGTDTQY
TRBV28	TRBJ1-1	ASSFPAIHPSRETEAF
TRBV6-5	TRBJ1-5	ASKPRIADNQPQH
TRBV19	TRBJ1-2	ASSIPTGGSHYGYT
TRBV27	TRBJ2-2	ASSYRGLELF
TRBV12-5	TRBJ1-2	ASGLGIGGGWGTNYGYT
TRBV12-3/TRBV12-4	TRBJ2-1	ASSLGGNEQF
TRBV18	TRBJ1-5	ASSKTGTGSYSNQPQH
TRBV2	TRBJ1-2	ASIDSGYGYT
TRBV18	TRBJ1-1	ASSPPLGSNTEAF
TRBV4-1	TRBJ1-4	ASSQDRGRGEKLF
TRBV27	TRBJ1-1	ASSPLRNTEAF
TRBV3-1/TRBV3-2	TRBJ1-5	ASSQEGVQPQH
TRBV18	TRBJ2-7	ASSILPTYSYEQY
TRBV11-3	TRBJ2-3	ASSLAGGRTDTQY